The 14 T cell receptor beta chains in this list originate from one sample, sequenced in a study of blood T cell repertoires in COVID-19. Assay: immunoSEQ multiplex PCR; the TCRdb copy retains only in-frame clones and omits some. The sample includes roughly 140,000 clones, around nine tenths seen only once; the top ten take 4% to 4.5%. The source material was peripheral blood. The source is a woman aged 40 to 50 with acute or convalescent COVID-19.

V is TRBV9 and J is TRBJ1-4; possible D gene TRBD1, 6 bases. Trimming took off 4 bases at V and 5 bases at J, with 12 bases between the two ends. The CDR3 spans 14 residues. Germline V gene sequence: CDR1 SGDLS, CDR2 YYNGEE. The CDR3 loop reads CASSPRTVNEKLFF. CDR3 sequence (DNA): TGTGCCAGCAGCCCCAGGACAGTCAATGAAAAACTGTTTTTT.

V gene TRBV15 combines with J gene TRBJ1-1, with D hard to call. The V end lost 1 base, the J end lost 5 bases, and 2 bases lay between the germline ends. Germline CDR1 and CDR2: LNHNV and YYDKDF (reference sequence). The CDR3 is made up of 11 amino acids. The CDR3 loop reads CATSRATEAFF. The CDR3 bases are TGTGCCACCAGCAGAGCGACTGAAGCTTTCTTT.

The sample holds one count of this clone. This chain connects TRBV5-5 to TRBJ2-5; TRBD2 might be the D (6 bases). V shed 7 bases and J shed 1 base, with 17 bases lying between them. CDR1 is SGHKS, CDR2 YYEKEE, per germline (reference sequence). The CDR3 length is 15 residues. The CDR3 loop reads CASFSGQGLQETQYF. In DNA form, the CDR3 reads TGTGCCAGCTTCTCCGGGCAGGGACTCCAAGAGACCCAGTACTTC.

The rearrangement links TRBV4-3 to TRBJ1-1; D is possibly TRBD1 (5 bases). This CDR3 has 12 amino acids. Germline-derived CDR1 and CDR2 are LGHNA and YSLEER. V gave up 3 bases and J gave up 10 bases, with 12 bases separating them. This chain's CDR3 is CASSQGWGGAFF. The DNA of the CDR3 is TGCGCCAGCAGCCAGGGCTGGGGGGGAGCTTTCTTT.

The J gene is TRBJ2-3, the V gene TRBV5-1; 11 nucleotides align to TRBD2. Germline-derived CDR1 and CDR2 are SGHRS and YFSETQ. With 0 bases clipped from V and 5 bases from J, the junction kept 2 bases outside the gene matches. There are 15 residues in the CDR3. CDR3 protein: CASSLALAGEDTQYF. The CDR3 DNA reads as TGCGCCAGCAGCTTGGCACTAGCGGGGGAAGATACGCAGTATTTT.

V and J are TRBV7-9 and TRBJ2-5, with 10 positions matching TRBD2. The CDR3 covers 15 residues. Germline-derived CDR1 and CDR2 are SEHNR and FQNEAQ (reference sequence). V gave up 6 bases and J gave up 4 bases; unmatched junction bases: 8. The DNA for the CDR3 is TGTGCCAGCAGACAAAGCGGGAGGGCCCCAGAGACCCAGTACTTC. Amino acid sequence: CASRQSGRAPETQYF.

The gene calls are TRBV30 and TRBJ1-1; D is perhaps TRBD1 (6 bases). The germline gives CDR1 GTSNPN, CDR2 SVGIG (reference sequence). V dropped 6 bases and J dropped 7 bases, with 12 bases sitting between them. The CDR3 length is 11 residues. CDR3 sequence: CACTPDSEAFF. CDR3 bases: TGTGCCTGCACTCCGGACAGTGAAGCTTTCTTT.

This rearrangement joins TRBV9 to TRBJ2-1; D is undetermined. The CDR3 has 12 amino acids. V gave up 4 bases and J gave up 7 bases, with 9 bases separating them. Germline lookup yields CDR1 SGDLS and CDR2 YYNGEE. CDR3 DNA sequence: TGTGCCAGCAGCCGGAGCCTGAATGAGCAGTTCTTC. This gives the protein CASSRSLNEQFF. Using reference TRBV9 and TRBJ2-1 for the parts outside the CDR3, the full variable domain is DSGVTQTPKHLITATGQRVTLRCSPRSGDLSVYWYQQSLDQGLQFLIQYYNGEERAKGNILERFSAQQFPDLHSELNLSSLELGDSALYFCASSRSLNEQFFGPGTRLTVL.

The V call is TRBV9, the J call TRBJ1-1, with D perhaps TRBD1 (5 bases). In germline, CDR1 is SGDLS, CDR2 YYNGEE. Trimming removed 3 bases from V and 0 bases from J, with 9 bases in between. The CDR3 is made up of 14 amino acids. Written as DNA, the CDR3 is TGTGCCAGCAGCGCAGGGTTCATGAACACTGAAGCTTTCTTT. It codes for CASSAGFMNTEAFF.

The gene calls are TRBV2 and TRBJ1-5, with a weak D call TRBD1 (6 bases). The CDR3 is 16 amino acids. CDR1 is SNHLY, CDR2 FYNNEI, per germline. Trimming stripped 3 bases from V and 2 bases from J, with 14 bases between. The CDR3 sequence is CASSEAQGIGNQPQHF. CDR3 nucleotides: TGTGCCAGCAGTGAGGCACAGGGCATCGGCAATCAGCCCCAGCATTTT.

Here the CDR3 reads CASSDGAAVLFF. The CDR3 DNA sequence: TGTGCCAGCAGCGATGGTGCGGCGGTTCTGTTTTTT. The V and J genes are TRBV7-2 and TRBJ1-4, with D hard to call. The V gene's germline CDR1 is SGHTA and CDR2 FQGNSA. V gave up 5 bases and J gave up 14 bases, with 15 bases separating them. The CDR3 totals 12 residues.

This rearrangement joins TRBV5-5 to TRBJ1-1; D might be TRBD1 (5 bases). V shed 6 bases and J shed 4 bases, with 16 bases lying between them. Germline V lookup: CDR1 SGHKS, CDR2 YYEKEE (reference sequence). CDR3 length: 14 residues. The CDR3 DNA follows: TGTGCCAGCACCGAGCCAGGGTGGGTCACTGAAGCTTTCTTT. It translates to CASTEPGWVTEAFF.

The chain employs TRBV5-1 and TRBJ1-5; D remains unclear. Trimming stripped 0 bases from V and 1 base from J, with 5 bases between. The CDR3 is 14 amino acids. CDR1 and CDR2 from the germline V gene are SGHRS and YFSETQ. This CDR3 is CASSLGPSNQPQHF. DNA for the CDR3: TGCGCCAGCAGCTTGGGGCCAAGCAATCAGCCCCAGCATTTT.

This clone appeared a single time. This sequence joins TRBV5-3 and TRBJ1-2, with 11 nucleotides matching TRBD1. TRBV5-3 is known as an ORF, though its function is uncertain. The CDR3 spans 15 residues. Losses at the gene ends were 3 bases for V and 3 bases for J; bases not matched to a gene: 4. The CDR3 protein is CARSSGQGADYGYTF. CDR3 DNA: TGTGCCAGAAGCTCAGGACAGGGGGCTGACTATGGCTACACCTTC.